The 27 T cell receptor beta chains reported below all come from one sample, sequenced in a study of blood T cells in healthy people across ages. PCR was performed a second time for about 7 to 12 cycles using a sample-barcoded 5' primer and a J-beta primer mix. From the 5' RACE reads, TCRdb called clonotypes with MiXCR, one entry per CDR3 protein. The sample gives about 640,000 distinct CDR3 sequences, 58% of which show up once; 30% to 45% is in the top ten. Sequencing input: blood. The receptors derive from a man between 60 and 75 years old in good health.

The chain combines TRBV6-1 with TRBJ2-3, with D tentatively TRBD1 (6 bases). The CDR3 spans 12 residues. Between the trimmed V and J ends, which lost 6 bases and 9 bases, there was a span of 13 bases. CDR1 is MNHNS, CDR2 SASEGT, per germline. The CDR3 loop reads CASSQGRVTQYF. In DNA form, the CDR3 reads TGTGCCAGCAGCCAGGGGCGCGTGACGCAGTATTTT.

In this sample, this clonotype turned up a few times. V and J are TRBV7-2 and TRBJ1-2; 7 nucleotides match TRBD1. This CDR3 region has 15 residues. The V and J ends lost 0 bases and 4 bases, in that order; junction bases with no gene match: 5. Germline V gives CDR1 SGHTA, CDR2 FQGNSA. The CDR3 bases are TGTGCCAGCAGCTTAGCGGCAGGGGGGCCCTATGGCTACACCTTC. It encodes CASSLAAGGPYGYTF.

The chain has TRBV20-1 and TRBJ2-7; TRBD2 agrees at 13 bases. The CDR3 is 15 residues long. Germline CDR1 and CDR2: DFQATT and SNEGSKA (reference sequence). The trim removed 3 bases at V and 6 bases at J, leaving 8 bases unmatched. CDR3 sequence reads: CSASRGLAGLSEQYF. CDR3 nucleotide sequence: TGCAGTGCTAGCCGGGGACTAGCGGGGTTATCCGAGCAGTACTTC.

V usage is TRBV6-5 and J usage is TRBJ1-6, with D hard to call. CDR3 size: 18 residues. CDR1 and CDR2 from the germline V gene are MNHEY and SVGAGI. Trimming pared 0 bases from V and 8 bases from J, leaving 20 bases between. CDR3 nucleotide sequence: TGTGCCAGCAGTTACTCCGGTCCTCCCAAGGATCGGGATTCACCCCTCCACTTT. It codes for CASSYSGPPKDRDSPLHF.

V is TRBV29-1 and J is TRBJ2-2; no firm D call. Deletions cut 4 bases from V and 3 bases from J, with 6 bases between. Germline V CDR1 and CDR2: SQVTM, ANQGSEA. This CDR3 is built from 12 residues. The DNA of the CDR3 is TGCAGCGTTGTAGGGTACACCGGGGAGCTGTTTTTT. It yields the protein CSVVGYTGELFF.

The chain carries TRBV12-3 or TRBV12-4 and TRBJ1-1, with D maybe TRBD1 (6 bases). V shed 6 bases and J shed 0 bases, with 11 bases lying between them. The CDR3 contains 14 residues. The CDR3 here is CASRVQGVNTEAFF. The CDR3 DNA follows: TGTGCCAGCAGAGTACAGGGAGTGAACACTGAAGCTTTCTTT.

About this clonotype itself: The junction departs from germline at one end; a sequencing error may be responsible. The rearrangement uses TRBV6-5 and TRBJ1-1; weak D call: TRBD1 (6 bases). The germline gives CDR1 MNHEY, CDR2 SVGAGI. The CDR3 is 17 residues long. The DNA of the CDR3 is TGTACCAGCAGTTACTCACGGGGGCGCGGATCGAACACTGAAGCTTTCTTT. It specifies CTSSYSRGRGSNTEAFF.

In DNA form, the CDR3 reads TGTGCCAGCAGTTACTCAGGGAGTAACACTGAAGCTTTCTTT. Its translation: CASSYSGSNTEAFF. The gene calls are TRBV6-5 and TRBJ1-1; no clear D. Germline-derived CDR1 and CDR2 are MNHEY and SVGAGI. This CDR3 comprises 14 residues. Trimming stripped 0 bases from V and 2 bases from J, with 7 bases between.

This sequence joins TRBV27 and TRBJ1-1, with D perhaps matching TRBD1 (5 bases). Between the trimmed V and J ends, which lost 5 bases and 3 bases, there was a span of 19 bases. The CDR3 has 16 amino acids. Germline V lookup: CDR1 MNHEY, CDR2 SMNVEV (reference sequence). The CDR3 DNA follows: TGTGCCAGCAGTCTAACCCGGGCAGGGTGGGACACTGAAGCTTTCTTT. Amino acid sequence: CASSLTRAGWDTEAFF.

The gene calls are TRBV5-1 and TRBJ1-1, with D perhaps matching TRBD1 (6 bases). Germline V gives CDR1 SGHRS, CDR2 YFSETQ. V was shortened by 4 bases and J by 1 base, with 11 bases between the two germline ends. The CDR3 totals 14 residues. The CDR3 coding sequence is TGCGCCAGCAGCACCGGACAGAGGAACACTGAAGCTTTCTTT. Its protein is CASSTGQRNTEAFF.

This clonotype showed up just a few times. This chain links TRBV12-3 or TRBV12-4 with TRBJ1-2, with 8 bases matching TRBD1. J gave up 5 bases and V 0 bases, and 8 bases lay outside the gene matches. The CDR3 extends over 16 amino acids. CDR3 in amino acids: CASSLARTGRGYGYTF. CDR3 nucleotide sequence: TGTGCCAGCAGTTTAGCCAGGACAGGGCGAGGGTATGGCTACACCTTC.

This clonotype is a singleton in its sample. The J gene is TRBJ1-4, the V gene TRBV10-1; D call uncertain. V lost 6 bases and J 3 bases, leaving 8 bases between the germline ends. The CDR3 spans 13 residues. Looked up from germline, CDR1 is WNHNN and CDR2 is SYGVQD (reference sequence). CDR3: CASSAAPNEKLFF. The CDR3 DNA reads TGCGCCAGCAGCGCCGCTCCTAATGAAAAACTGTTTTTT.

J is TRBJ1-5 and V is TRBV19, with TRBD1 as a possible D gene (5 bases). V was pared by 4 bases and J by 6 bases, with 13 bases between. Germline CDR1 and CDR2: LNHDA and SQIVND (reference sequence). CDR3 size: 14 residues. For the CDR3, the DNA is TGTGCCAGTAGTACCACAGGAAGGGGTCAGCCCCAGCATTTT. Translated: CASSTTGRGQPQHF.

Only one count was recorded for this clonotype. The chain links TRBV7-2 to TRBJ2-1; 9 bases map to TRBD2. Judging by the DNA end, TRBJ2-7 fits better; the J call may be wrong. Germline CDR1 reads SGHTA; CDR2 reads FQGNSA. The CDR3 loop spans 17 amino acids. In DNA, the CDR3 is TGTGCCAGCAGCTCGAGGGGGGCAGCGGGGGGATACAATGAGCAGTACTTC. Translation gives CASSSRGAAGGYNEQYF.

V and J are TRBV12-3 or TRBV12-4 and TRBJ2-1; 9 bases map to TRBD2. This CDR3 has 13 amino acids. V shed 3 bases, J shed 11 bases, and the junction held 5 bases outside the gene matches. CDR3: CASSLGGGAQQFF. In DNA form, the CDR3 reads TGTGCCAGCAGTTTGGGCGGGGGGGCTCAGCAGTTCTTC.

The rearrangement links TRBV15 to TRBJ1-4; the D gene is possibly TRBD1 (5 bases). The CDR3 totals 16 residues. The V and J ends lost 5 bases and 0 bases respectively, with 13 bases between them. CDR1 is LNHNV and CDR2 is YYDKDF in the germline V gene (reference sequence). The CDR3 reads CATSSGASATNEKLFF. In DNA form, the CDR3 reads TGTGCCACCAGCTCCGGGGCCTCAGCAACTAATGAAAAACTGTTTTTT.

This clonotype occurred a few times. The chain employs TRBV12-3 or TRBV12-4 and TRBJ2-1; D uncertain. The CDR3 length is 14 residues. V lost 5 bases and J lost 0, with 8 bases in between. CDR3 in amino acids: CASSPTGSYNEQFF. CDR3 nucleotides: TGTGCCAGCAGTCCCACCGGCTCCTACAATGAGCAGTTCTTC.

This clonotype was picked up a small number of times. The chain carries TRBV5-1 and TRBJ2-1; TRBD2 matches at 9 bases. V was pared by 0 bases and J by 6 bases, with 4 bases of the junction left unmatched. CDR1 SGHRS and CDR2 YFSETQ come from the germline V gene. CDR3 length: 15 residues. CDR3 region: CASSLGLAGINEQFF. CDR3 DNA: TGCGCCAGCAGCTTGGGTCTAGCGGGGATCAATGAGCAGTTCTTC.

There are a few counts of this clonotype. The V gene is TRBV7-2, the J gene TRBJ1-2; 7 bases match TRBD1. The V gene end was trimmed by 5 bases and the J gene end by 8 bases; junction bases not matched to a gene: 11. CDR3 size: 14 residues. Germline CDR1 is SGHTA and CDR2 is FQGNSA. In DNA form, the CDR3 reads TGTGCCAGCAGCCGCGAAGGGACAGAGGCGGGCTACACCTTC. Protein sequence: CASSREGTEAGYTF.

The chain is built from TRBV12-3 or TRBV12-4 and TRBJ2-1, with 9 bases lining up with TRBD2. The CDR3 sequence is 15 residues long. V was pared by 4 bases and J by 5 bases, with 6 bases of the junction left unmatched. This chain's CDR3 is CASSYHSGGNNEQFF. The CDR3 DNA reads TGTGCCAGCAGTTATCATAGCGGGGGCAACAATGAGCAGTTCTTC.

The rearrangement links TRBV6-1 to TRBJ1-2, with D possibly TRBD1 on 5 matching bases. The CDR3 is 15 amino acids. CDR1 MNHNS and CDR2 SASEGT come from the germline V gene. Trimming left V 0 bases short and J 3 bases short, with 11 bases between. This CDR3 is CASSEASAGYYGYTF. For the CDR3, the DNA is TGTGCCAGCAGTGAAGCATCGGCAGGGTACTATGGCTACACCTTC.

The table lists this clonotype with a few counts. This chain uses TRBV7-2 with TRBJ1-1; 7 nucleotides line up with TRBD1. This CDR3 contains 16 residues. The germline gives CDR1 SGHTA, CDR2 FQGNSA. J gave up 1 base and V 5 bases, and 10 bases lay outside the gene matches. This chain's CDR3 is CASSPRQGSWNTEAFF. CDR3 DNA: TGTGCCAGCAGCCCCCGACAGGGCTCTTGGAACACTGAAGCTTTCTTT.

Worth noting for this clonotype: A read error may account for a junction end that differs from germline. The chain recombines TRBV4-1 with TRBJ1-1, with D hard to call. The CDR3 has 14 amino acids. Germline V CDR1 and CDR2: MGHRA, YSYEKL. The CDR3 is CASTQDSLNTEAFF. CDR3 nucleotide sequence: TGCGCCAGCACTCAGGACTCCTTGAACACTGAAGCTTTTTTT.

The chain carries TRBV6-2 or TRBV6-3 and TRBJ2-7; D uncertain. The CDR3 totals 17 residues. The V gene lost 2 bases and the J gene lost 2 bases, with 19 bases spanning the gap. Germline-derived CDR1 and CDR2 are MNHEY and SVGEGT. The CDR3 coding sequence is TGTGCCAGCAGTTACCGGTTTGTCGGCGGCGAAACCTACGAGCAGTACTTC. It encodes CASSYRFVGGETYEQYF.

This clonotype was seen a single time. The gene calls are TRBV20-1 and TRBJ1-2; a possible D gene is TRBD1 (5 bases). The CDR3 length is 11 residues. Germline loops: CDR1 DFQATT, CDR2 SNEGSKA (reference sequence). V lost 5 bases to trimming and J lost 6 bases, with 10 bases between them. The CDR3 spells CSAGGGHGYTF. CDR3 DNA: TGCAGTGCTGGGGGGGGTCATGGCTACACCTTC.

The rearrangement joins TRBV14 to TRBJ2-1; D is possibly TRBD1 (6 bases). The CDR3 contains 14 residues. Per the germline V gene, CDR1 is SGHDN and CDR2 is FVKESK. Trimming shortened V by 1 base and J by 4 bases, and 8 bases separated the two germline ends. CDR3 protein: CASSQGQAYNEQFF. The CDR3 DNA follows: TGTGCCAGCAGCCAAGGACAGGCTTACAATGAGCAGTTCTTC. Full variable domain (missing parts from reference TRBV14 and TRBJ2-1): EAGVTQFPSHSVIEKGQTVTLRCDPISGHDNLYWYRRVMGKEIKFLLHFVKESKQDESGMPNNRFLAERTGGTYSTLKVQPAELEDSGVYFCASSQGQAYNEQFFGPGTRLTVL.

This chain links TRBV5-1 with TRBJ2-5; 12 bases are shared with TRBD2. The germline V gene has CDR1 SGHRS and CDR2 YFSETQ. The CDR3 loop spans 17 amino acids. The trim removed 0 bases at V and 0 bases at J, leaving 3 bases unmatched. In DNA, the CDR3 is TGCGCCAGCAGCTTGGGACTAGCGGGGGCCCACCAAGAGACCCAGTACTTC. It specifies CASSLGLAGAHQETQYF.